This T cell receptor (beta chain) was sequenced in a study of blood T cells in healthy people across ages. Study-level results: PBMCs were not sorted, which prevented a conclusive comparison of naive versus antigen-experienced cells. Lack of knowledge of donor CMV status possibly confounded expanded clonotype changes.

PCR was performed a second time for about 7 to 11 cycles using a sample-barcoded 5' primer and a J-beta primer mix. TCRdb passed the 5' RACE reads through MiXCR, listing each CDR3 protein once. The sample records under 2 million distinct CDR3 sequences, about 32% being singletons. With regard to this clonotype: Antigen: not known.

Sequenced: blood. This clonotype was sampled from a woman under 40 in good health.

CDR3 in amino acids: CSATRGKTGDEQYF. The CDR3 region has the DNA TGCAGTGCTACCAGGGGGAAAACAGGGGACGAGCAGTACTTC. The chain joins TRBV20-1 to TRBJ2-7, with TRBD1 matching over 7 bases. V trimming: 4 bases; J trimming: 5 bases; junction bases outside the gene matches: 11. This CDR3 spans 14 amino acids. Germline loops: CDR1 DFQATT, CDR2 SNEGSKA (reference sequence).